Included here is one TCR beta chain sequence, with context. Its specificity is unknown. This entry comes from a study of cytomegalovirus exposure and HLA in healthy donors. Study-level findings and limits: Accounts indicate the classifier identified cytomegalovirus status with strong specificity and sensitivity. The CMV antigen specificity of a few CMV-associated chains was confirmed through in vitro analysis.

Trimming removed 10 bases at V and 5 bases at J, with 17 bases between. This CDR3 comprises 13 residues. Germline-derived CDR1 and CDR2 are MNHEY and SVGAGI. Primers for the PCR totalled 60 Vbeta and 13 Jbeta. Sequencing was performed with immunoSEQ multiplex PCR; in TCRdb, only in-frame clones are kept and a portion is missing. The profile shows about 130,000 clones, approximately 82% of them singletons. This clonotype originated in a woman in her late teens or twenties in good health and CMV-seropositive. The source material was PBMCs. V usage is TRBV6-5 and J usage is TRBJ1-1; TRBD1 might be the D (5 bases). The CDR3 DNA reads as TGTGCCACCTTAGGGGAGGCAGGTACTGAAGCTTTCTTT. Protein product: CATLGEAGTEAFF.